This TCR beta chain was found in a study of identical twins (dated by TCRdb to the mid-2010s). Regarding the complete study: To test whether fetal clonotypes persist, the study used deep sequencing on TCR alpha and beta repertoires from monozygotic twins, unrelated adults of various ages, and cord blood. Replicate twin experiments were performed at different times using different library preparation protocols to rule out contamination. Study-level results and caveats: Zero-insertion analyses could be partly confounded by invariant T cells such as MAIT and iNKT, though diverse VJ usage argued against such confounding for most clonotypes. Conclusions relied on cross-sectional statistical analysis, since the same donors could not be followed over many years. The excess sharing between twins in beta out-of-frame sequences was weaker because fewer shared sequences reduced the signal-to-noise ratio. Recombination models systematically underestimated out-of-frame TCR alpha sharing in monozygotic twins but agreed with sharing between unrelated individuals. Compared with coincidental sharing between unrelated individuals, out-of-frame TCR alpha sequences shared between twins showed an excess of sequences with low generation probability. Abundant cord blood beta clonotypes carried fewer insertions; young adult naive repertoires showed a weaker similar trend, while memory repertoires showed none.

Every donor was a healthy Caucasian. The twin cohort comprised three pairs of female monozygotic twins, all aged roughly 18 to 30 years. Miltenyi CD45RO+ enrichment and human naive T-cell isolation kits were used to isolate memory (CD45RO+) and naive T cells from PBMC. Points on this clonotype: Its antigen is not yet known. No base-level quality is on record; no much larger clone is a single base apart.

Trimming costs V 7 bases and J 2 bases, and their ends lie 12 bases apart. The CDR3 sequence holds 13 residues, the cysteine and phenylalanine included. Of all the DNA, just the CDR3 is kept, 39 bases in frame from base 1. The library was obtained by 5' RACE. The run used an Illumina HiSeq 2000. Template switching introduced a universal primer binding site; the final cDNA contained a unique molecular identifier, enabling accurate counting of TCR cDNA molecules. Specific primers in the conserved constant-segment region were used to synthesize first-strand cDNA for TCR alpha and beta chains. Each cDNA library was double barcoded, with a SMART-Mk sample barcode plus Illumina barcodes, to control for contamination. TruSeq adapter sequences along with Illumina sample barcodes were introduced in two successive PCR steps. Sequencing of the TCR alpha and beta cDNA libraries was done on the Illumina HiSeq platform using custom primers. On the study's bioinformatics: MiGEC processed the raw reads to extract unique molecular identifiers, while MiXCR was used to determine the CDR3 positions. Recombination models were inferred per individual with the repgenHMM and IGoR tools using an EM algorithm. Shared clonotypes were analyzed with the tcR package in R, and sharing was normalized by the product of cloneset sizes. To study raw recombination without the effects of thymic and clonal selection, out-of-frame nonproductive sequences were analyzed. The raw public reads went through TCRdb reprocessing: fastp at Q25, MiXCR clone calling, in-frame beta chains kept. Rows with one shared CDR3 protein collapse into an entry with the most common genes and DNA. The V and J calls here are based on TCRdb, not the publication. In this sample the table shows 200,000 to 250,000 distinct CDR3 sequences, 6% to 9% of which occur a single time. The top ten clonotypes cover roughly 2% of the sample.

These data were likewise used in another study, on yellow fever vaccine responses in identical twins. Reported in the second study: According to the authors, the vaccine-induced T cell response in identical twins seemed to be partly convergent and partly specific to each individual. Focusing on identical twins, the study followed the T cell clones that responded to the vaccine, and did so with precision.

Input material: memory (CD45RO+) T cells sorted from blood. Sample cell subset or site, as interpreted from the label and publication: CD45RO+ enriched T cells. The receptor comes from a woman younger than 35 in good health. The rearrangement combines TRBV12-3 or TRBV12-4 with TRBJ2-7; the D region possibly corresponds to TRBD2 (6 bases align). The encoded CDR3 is CASNTAGTYEQYF. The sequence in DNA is TGTGCCAGCAACACCGCGGGGACCTACGAGCAGTACTTC.